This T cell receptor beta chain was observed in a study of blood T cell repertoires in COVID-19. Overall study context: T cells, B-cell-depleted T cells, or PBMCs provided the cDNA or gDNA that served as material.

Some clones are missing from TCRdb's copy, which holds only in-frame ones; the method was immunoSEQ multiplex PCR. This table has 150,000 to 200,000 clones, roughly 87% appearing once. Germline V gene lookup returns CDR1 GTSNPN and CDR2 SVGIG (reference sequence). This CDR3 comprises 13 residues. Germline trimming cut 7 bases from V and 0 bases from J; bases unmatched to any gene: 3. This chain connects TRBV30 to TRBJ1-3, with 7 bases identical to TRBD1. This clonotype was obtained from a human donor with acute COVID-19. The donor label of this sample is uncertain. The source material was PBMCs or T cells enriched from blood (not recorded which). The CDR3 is CALQGNSGNTIYF. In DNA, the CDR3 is TGTGCCTTACAGGGGAACTCTGGAAACACCATATATTTT.